Below, 8 T cell receptor beta chains from the same sample are listed, as sequenced in a study of identical twins. In TCRdb, the 5' RACE reads were re-called with MiXCR into one record per CDR3 protein. The sample lists 500,000 or so distinct CDR3 sequences, roughly an eighth occurring once. The sample was also reused in another study, on yellow fever vaccine responses in identical twins.

Sequenced material: CD4+ T cells sorted from blood. The receptors derive from a woman in her late teens or twenties in good health.

This clonotype was counted only a few times. The CDR3 DNA follows: TGTGCCAGCAGCCCGGCCCCGACAGGGTTACACGGGGAGCTGTTTTTT. Encoded protein: CASSPAPTGLHGELFF. The chain is built from TRBV9 and TRBJ2-2; TRBD1 matches 7 bases. The J segment lost 7 bases and the V segment lost 4 bases, leaving 13 bases of the junction unmatched. Germline CDR1 SGDLS, CDR2 YYNGEE. The length of the CDR3 is 16 residues. Based on the CDR3 plus reference TRBV9 and TRBJ2-2, the full variable domain is DSGVTQTPKHLITATGQRVTLRCSPRSGDLSVYWYQQSLDQGLQFLIQYYNGEERAKGNILERFSAQQFPDLHSELNLSSLELGDSALYFCASSPAPTGLHGELFFGEGSRLTVL.

The chain employs TRBV12-3 or TRBV12-4 and TRBJ1-1; weak D call: TRBD1 (5 bases). V was pared by 3 bases and J by 10 bases, with 12 bases between. This CDR3 contains 12 residues. The CDR3 is CASSLGPRAAFF. CDR3 nucleotides: TGTGCCAGCAGTTTGGGGCCCCGCGCAGCTTTCTTT.

This clonotype appeared a few times. The J gene is TRBJ2-3, the V gene TRBV27; the match to TRBD1 covers 8 bases. The CDR3 is 16 amino acids. The V and J ends lost 6 bases and 2 bases, in that order; junction bases with no gene match: 10. The germline gives CDR1 MNHEY, CDR2 SMNVEV (reference sequence). The CDR3 DNA reads as TGTGCCAGCAGCCCCTTCAGGGGGCGAGTCACAGATACGCAGTATTTT. Residues: CASSPFRGRVTDTQYF.

The rearrangement links TRBV6-2 or TRBV6-3 to TRBJ2-2; D is unresolved. CDR1 and CDR2 (germline): MNHEY, SVGEGT. Trimming left V 7 bases short and J 6 bases short, with 12 bases between. This CDR3 has 13 residues. CDR3 loop: CASTPPRAGELFF. The CDR3, as DNA: TGTGCCAGCACCCCTCCTAGGGCCGGGGAGCTGTTTTTT.

This clonotype was detected once. The genes are TRBV6-1 and TRBJ2-6, with 7 bases that match TRBD1. CDR3 length equals 15 residues. The germline V gene has CDR1 MNHNS and CDR2 SASEGT. Trimming removed 8 bases from V and 1 base from J; junction bases left unmatched: 5. CDR3 in amino acids: CASGTVKSGANVLTF. The CDR3 DNA is TGTGCCAGCGGGACAGTCAAATCTGGGGCCAACGTCCTGACTTTC.

The chain links TRBV30 to TRBJ2-5, with 8 bases aligning to TRBD2. The CDR3 consists of 16 residues. V was pared by 4 bases and J by 2 bases, with 12 bases of the junction left unmatched. From germline, CDR1 is GTSNPN and CDR2 SVGIG (reference sequence). CDR3: CAWNSGALGFQETQYF. In DNA, the CDR3 is TGTGCCTGGAATAGCGGGGCCCTAGGATTTCAAGAGACCCAGTACTTC.

This clonotype was counted only a few times. This rearrangement joins TRBV30 to TRBJ2-2; 11 nucleotides agree with TRBD2. V shed 4 bases and J 4 bases; nucleotides not matched to a gene: 2. Looked up from germline, CDR1 is GTSNPN and CDR2 is SVGIG (reference sequence). The CDR3 has 14 residues. CDR3 nucleotides: TGTGCCTGGAATCTAGCGGGAGGCACCGGGGAGCTGTTTTTT. Its protein is CAWNLAGGTGELFF.

With regard to this clonotype: The junction differs from germline at one of its ends, possibly a read error. J is TRBJ2-3 and V is TRBV3-1; 14 bases line up with TRBD2. The germline V gene encodes CDR1 LGHDT and CDR2 YNNKEL (reference sequence). This CDR3 contains 17 residues. This CDR3 is CACSQRLAGGNTDTQYF. For the CDR3, the DNA is TGTGCCTGCAGCCAAAGACTAGCGGGAGGGAACACAGATACGCAGTATTTT.